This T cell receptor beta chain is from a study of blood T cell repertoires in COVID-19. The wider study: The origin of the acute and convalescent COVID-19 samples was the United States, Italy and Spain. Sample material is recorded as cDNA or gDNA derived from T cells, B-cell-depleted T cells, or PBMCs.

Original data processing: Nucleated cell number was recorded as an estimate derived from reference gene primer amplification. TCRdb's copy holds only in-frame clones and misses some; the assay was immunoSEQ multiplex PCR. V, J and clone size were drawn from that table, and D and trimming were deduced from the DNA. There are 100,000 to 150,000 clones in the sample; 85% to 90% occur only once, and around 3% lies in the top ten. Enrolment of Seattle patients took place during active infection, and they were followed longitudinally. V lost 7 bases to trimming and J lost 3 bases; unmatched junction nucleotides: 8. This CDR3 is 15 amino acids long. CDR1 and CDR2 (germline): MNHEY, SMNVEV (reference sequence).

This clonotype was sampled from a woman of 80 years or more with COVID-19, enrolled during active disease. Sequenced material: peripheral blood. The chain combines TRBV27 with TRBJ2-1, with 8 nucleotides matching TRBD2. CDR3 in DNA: TGTGCCAGCAAAGCTAGACTAGCGAGCTACAATGAGCAGTTCTTC. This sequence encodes CASKARLASYNEQFF.